One and the same sample provided the 14 T cell receptor beta chains below, sequenced in a study of shared clonotypes between healthy human individuals. The method was immunoSEQ multiplex PCR; TCRdb's version includes in-frame clones alone and lacks a portion of them. The repertoire holds roughly 2 million clones, with around 95% as singletons. Sequencing input: naive CD4+ T cells sorted from blood. Described subset: CD45RA+ positively selected. The receptors come from a man younger than 35 in good health.

The rearrangement links TRBV2 to TRBJ2-7; D perhaps matches TRBD2 (6 bases). The ends were cut back, 6 bases at V and 6 bases at J, with 12 bases in the middle. Germline V gene lookup returns CDR1 SNHLY and CDR2 FYNNEI. The CDR3 contains 12 residues. The CDR3: CASRGTASEQYF. In DNA form, the CDR3 reads TGTGCCAGCAGGGGGACTGCCTCCGAGCAGTACTTC.

The rearrangement joins TRBV28 to TRBJ2-7, with 12 bases that match TRBD2. There are 16 residues in the CDR3. Per the germline V gene, CDR1 is MDHEN and CDR2 is SYDVKM. V shed 4 bases, J shed 1 base, and the junction held 5 bases outside the gene matches. CDR3 nucleotide sequence: TGTGCCAGCAGTTCTTCCGGGACTAGCGGGTCCTACGAGCAGTACTTC. Amino acid sequence: CASSSSGTSGSYEQYF.

The J gene is TRBJ1-5, the V gene TRBV19, with no clear D. This CDR3 has 15 amino acids. The germline CDR1 and CDR2 sequences are LNHDA and SQIVND (reference sequence). The V end lost 3 bases, the J end lost 2 bases, and 11 bases lay between the germline ends. The CDR3 region is CASSISYWGNQPQHF. The CDR3, as DNA: TGTGCCAGTAGTATCTCTTACTGGGGCAATCAGCCCCAGCATTTT.

The chain employs TRBV6-1 and TRBJ1-3; TRBD1 is a possible D gene (6 bases). The CDR3 totals 16 residues. Deletions cut 1 base from V and 3 bases from J, with 13 bases between. The germline V gene has CDR1 MNHNS and CDR2 SASEGT. CDR3 bases: TGTGCCAGCAGTGAAGGGGAGGGGGGCTTTGGAAACACCATATATTTT. This sequence encodes CASSEGEGGFGNTIYF.

The V and J genes are TRBV5-6 and TRBJ2-3; D perhaps matches TRBD2 (7 bases). Germline CDR1 is SGHDT and CDR2 is YYEEEE. The CDR3 runs 13 residues. The V end lost 4 bases, the J end lost 7 bases, and 13 bases lay between the germline ends. For the CDR3, the DNA is TGTGCCAGCAGCGTACAGGGAGGGAATACGCAGTATTTT. Its translation is CASSVQGGNTQYF.

This chain uses TRBV5-8 with TRBJ1-2; the D gene is possibly TRBD1 (5 bases). V gave up 4 bases and J gave up 7 bases, with 17 bases separating them. The CDR3 length is 14 residues. Germline V lookup: CDR1 SGHTS, CDR2 YDEGEE. This chain's CDR3 is CASSAASGRGGYTF. CDR3 in DNA: TGTGCCAGCAGCGCGGCTTCGGGGCGTGGTGGCTACACCTTC.

This sequence joins TRBV9 and TRBJ1-1; D might be TRBD1 (5 bases). V shed 4 bases and J shed 0 bases, with 25 bases lying between them. The CDR3 consists of 19 residues. CDR1 SGDLS and CDR2 YYNGEE come from the germline V gene. The CDR3 sequence is CASSPLYSGTENLNTEAFF. CDR3 coding DNA: TGTGCCAGCAGCCCCCTCTATTCCGGGACTGAGAATTTGAACACTGAAGCTTTCTTT. Together with reference TRBV9 and TRBJ1-1, the CDR3 gives the full variable domain: DSGVTQTPKHLITATGQRVTLRCSPRSGDLSVYWYQQSLDQGLQFLIQYYNGEERAKGNILERFSAQQFPDLHSELNLSSLELGDSALYFCASSPLYSGTENLNTEAFFGQGTRLTVV.

This chain connects TRBV12-5 to TRBJ2-3, with D hard to call. The CDR3 covers 12 residues. V gave up 5 bases and J gave up 2 bases, with 5 bases separating them. From germline, CDR1 is LGHNT and CDR2 FRNRAP. The CDR3 sequence is CASGPNTDTQYF. CDR3 nucleotide sequence: TGTGCTAGTGGTCCAAACACAGATACGCAGTATTTT.

Regarding this clone: A junction boundary mismatches the germline segment, possibly from a read error. The chain employs TRBV6-1 and TRBJ1-1; possible D gene TRBD1, 5 bases. CDR1 is MNHNS, CDR2 SASEGT, per germline. The CDR3 is 15 residues long. As DNA, the CDR3 is TGTGTCAGCAGCTCAGGGTTTCAAGGGAACACTGAAGCTTTCTTT. Translation: CVSSSGFQGNTEAFF.

The chain has TRBV30 and TRBJ2-5, with D perhaps TRBD1 (5 bases). This CDR3 contains 12 residues. Trimming left V 5 bases short and J 4 bases short, with 11 bases between. Per germline, CDR1 GTSNPN and CDR2 SVGIG (reference sequence). Written as DNA, the CDR3 is TGTGCCTGGCGCAGGGTTACAGAGACCCAGTACTTC. Residues: CAWRRVTETQYF.

J is TRBJ2-7 and V is TRBV11-2; a possible D gene is TRBD2 (5 bases). The germline V and J ends were trimmed by 3 bases and 5 bases, with 11 bases remaining between them. Germline loops: CDR1 SGHAT, CDR2 FQNNGV. The CDR3 sequence is 13 residues long. CDR3 amino acids: CASSFTDLDEQYF. CDR3 bases: TGTGCCAGCAGCTTTACGGACTTGGACGAGCAGTACTTC.

The chain is built from TRBV5-4 and TRBJ2-5, with TRBD2 as a possible D gene (5 bases). Per germline, CDR1 SGHNT and CDR2 YYREEE (reference sequence). The CDR3 totals 14 residues. The ends were cut back, 4 bases at V and 3 bases at J, with 13 bases in the middle. The DNA of the CDR3 is TGTGCCAGCAGCGAGGCCTGGCGGGAAGAGACCCAGTACTTC. The encoded protein is CASSEAWREETQYF.

This rearrangement joins TRBV25-1 to TRBJ1-4; TRBD1 matches at 8 bases. The J segment lost 1 base and the V segment lost 5 bases, leaving 6 bases of the junction unmatched. Germline assignment: CDR1 MGHDK and CDR2 SYGVNS. The CDR3 covers 16 residues. CDR3 sequence reads: CASSTHRGGTNEKLFF. The CDR3 DNA follows: TGTGCCAGCAGTACCCACAGGGGGGGAACTAATGAAAAACTGTTTTTT.

The V gene is TRBV9, the J gene TRBJ2-1; possible D gene TRBD2, 6 bases. V dropped 2 bases and J dropped 9 bases, with 15 bases sitting between them. The CDR3 consists of 14 residues. The germline gives CDR1 SGDLS, CDR2 YYNGEE. The CDR3 sequence: CASSVDGGSGEQFF. CDR3 in DNA: TGTGCCAGCAGCGTGGACGGGGGATCCGGTGAGCAGTTCTTC.